The T cell receptor beta chain described here comes from a study of blood T cells in healthy people across ages. Study results and limitations: Unknown donor CMV status possibly confounded expanded clonotype changes.

The V and J ends lost 6 bases and 4 bases respectively, with 13 bases between them. CDR3 length: 13 residues. Germline lookup yields CDR1 MRHNA and CDR2 SNTAGT. A second PCR, run for roughly 7 to 12 cycles, used a sample-barcoded 5' primer plus a J-beta primer mix. In TCRdb, the 5' RACE reads were re-called with MiXCR into one record per CDR3 protein. Seen here are some 800,000 distinct CDR3 sequences, 44% observed once, and the top ten hold around 21%. The sample holds a few counts of this clonotype. Its specificity is unknown. The origin of this receptor is a man aged 55 to 70 in good health. The sample taken for sequencing was blood. This sequence joins TRBV6-4 and TRBJ2-7; possible D gene TRBD1, 5 bases. The CDR3 DNA is TGTGCCAGCAGCCGGACGACAGAGTACGAGCAGTACTTC. Translation: CASSRTTEYEQYF.